This TCR beta chain was sequenced during a study of blood T cells in healthy people across ages. It was with a sample-barcoded 5' primer and a J-beta primer mix that a second PCR of roughly 6 to 11 cycles was run. TCRdb redid the calling of the 5' RACE reads with MiXCR, one entry per CDR3 protein. The sample contains around 940,000 distinct CDR3 sequences, roughly 50% of which appear only once. The germline V gene has CDR1 MNHEY and CDR2 SVGEGT. The CDR3 is made up of 14 amino acids. Between the trimmed V and J ends, which lost 7 bases and 0 bases, there was a span of 10 bases. There were at least 5 micrograms of total RNA extracted from every sample. This clonotype has only a few counts.

J is TRBJ2-1 and V is TRBV6-2 or TRBV6-3, with unresolved D. Sequencing input: blood. The TCR sequence derives from an older woman in good health. CDR3 sequence: CASKRTSSYNEQFF. DNA of the CDR3: TGTGCCAGCAAACGCACGAGCTCCTACAATGAGCAGTTCTTC.